This is a list of T cell receptor beta chains from one sample in a study of OX40 agonist ivuxolimab in advanced cancers. Sequencing used immunoSEQ multiplex PCR; TCRdb keeps in-frame clones, though not all of them. Of approximately 82,000 clones in the sample, approximately 84% were seen once. The source material was CD4+ or CD8+ T cells sorted from blood, sampled in a trial of the OX40 agonist ivuxolimab. Receptors originate from an adult with an advanced solid tumor such as melanoma, head and neck, liver or kidney cancer. CDR3s include the opening cysteine and the closing phenylalanine or tryptophan. The order of the fields is J gene, clone size, V gene, CDR3 protein. Rows give clone size only sometimes, using once, few, many, or a class for an expanded clone.

>TRBJ2-7|once|TRBV5-1
CASSVTPGPYEQYF
>TRBJ2-5|once|TRBV18
CASSPTSGVETQYF
>TRBJ2-7|-|TRBV27
CASSYRERYEQYF
>TRBJ1-5|-|TRBV2
CASSDHQPQHF
>TRBJ2-1|-|TRBV28
CASSLAHNEQFF
>TRBJ1-4|few|TRBV5-4
CASSKDGATNEKLFF
>TRBJ2-5|-|TRBV11-3
CASSLGGIKQETQYF
>TRBJ1-2|-|TRBV29-1
CSVELGARIGGYTF
>TRBJ1-1|-|TRBV7-2
CASSLRDRSLNTEAFF
>TRBJ2-5|-|TRBV10-3
CAISERTGTETQYF
>TRBJ1-1|-|TRBV6-5
CASSTGQGANTEAFF
>TRBJ2-1|-|TRBV6-6
CASKSGRTDPYNEQFF
>TRBJ2-5|once|TRBV29-1
CSVDSVRETQYF
>TRBJ2-7|-|TRBV6-5
CASTSGATYEQYF
>TRBJ1-1|-|TRBV6-5
CASRRQRNTEAFF
>TRBJ1-2|-|TRBV18
CASSPLFQSDYGYTF
>TRBJ2-3|-|TRBV6-5
CASSRDTTDTQYF
>TRBJ2-1|-|TRBV5-1
CASSGGLAGVPEQFF
>TRBJ2-4|-|TRBV5-4
CASSLDGLAGADTAKNIQYF
>TRBJ2-7|few|TRBV30
CAWSRGTATYEQYF
>TRBJ1-3|-|TRBV19
CASSRDRVTGNTIYF
>TRBJ2-7|-|TRBV10-3
CATAKGAYEQYF
>TRBJ2-7|-|TRBV5-1
CASSLNSGRSYEQYF
>TRBJ2-4|-|TRBV29-1
CSAGTTNIQYF
>TRBJ2-5|-|TRBV28
CASSGRGGETQYF
>TRBJ2-3|-|TRBV14
CASSYNTDTQYF
>TRBJ1-2|-|TRBV6-5
CASSYSGQSGYTF
>TRBJ1-1|-|TRBV6-1
CASSLDGWTEAFF
>-|-|TRBV11-2
CASSLDLTETYEQYF
>TRBJ2-7|few|TRBV29-1
CSVSGRSSSYEQYF
>TRBJ1-5|-|TRBV7-9
CASSLEGGSGSNQPQHF
>TRBJ1-1|once|TRBV18
CASSKVDLGEAFF
>TRBJ2-6|-|TRBV5-1
CASSFSSAGANVLTF
>TRBJ1-2|-|TRBV6-1
CASRKTSNYGYTF
>TRBJ2-1|few|TRBV11-3
CASSLAGAQSYNEQFF
>TRBJ1-6|-|TRBV28
CASRPGQAEIPLHF
>TRBJ2-1|-|TRBV5-1
CASTGLAGTDNEQFF
>TRBJ2-3|-|TRBV9
CASSGPKGTGGEDTQYF
>TRBJ2-7|-|TRBV4-1
CASSPSGSSYEQYF
>TRBJ2-1|-|TRBV11-3
CASSLMSGGSTREQFF
>TRBJ2-3|-|TRBV2
CASSEGLAGGRVDTQYF
>TRBJ2-2|-|TRBV7-9
CASSSRSKVRGELFF
>TRBJ2-1|-|TRBV6-9
CASSLEDRVWSYNEQFF
>TRBJ1-1|once|TRBV7-9
CASSLGRSNTEAFF
>TRBJ2-3|-|TRBV6-1
CASLDRGLTDTQYF
>TRBJ1-4|-|TRBV5-4
CASRRQGTNEKLFF
>TRBJ2-7|-|TRBV6-5
CATGDGEQYF
>TRBJ1-5|-|TRBV28
CASSYPGTGGSNQPQHF
>TRBJ2-1|-|TRBV5-4
CASKRDKSYNEQFF
>TRBJ2-7|-|TRBV4-1
CASSQDPSSGTRYEQYF
>TRBJ1-1|-|TRBV6-5
CASRNQDPGTEAFF
>TRBJ1-4|-|TRBV5-1
CASSFGTQVGQKLFF
>TRBJ2-2|-|TRBV18
CASSSATGVGELFF
>TRBJ1-5|-|TRBV28
CASSYGTGGQPQHF
>TRBJ1-1|-|TRBV27
CASSLSGQGITEAFF
>TRBJ2-1|-|TRBV28
CASRPPGGFNEQFF
>TRBJ1-2|few|TRBV18
CASSQSGGLDYGYTF